The rows below give T cell receptor beta chains drawn from one sample of a study of CD8 T cells in ankylosing spondylitis. TCRdb re-called the 5' RACE reads with MiXCR, one entry per CDR3 protein. The sample has fewer than 500,000 distinct CDR3 sequences; around 26% are singletons. Sample: blood, either unsorted or a sorted T cell fraction (not recorded which). Every receptor here comes from a male donor with ankylosing spondylitis. The CDR3 runs from the conserved cysteine through the conserved F or W. Fields, in order: clone size, J gene, D gene, V gene, CDR3 DNA, CDR3 protein. The D gene is left open where the match is weak. The size entry is marked missing in some rows and otherwise reads once, few, many or a size class.

abundance: NA
j_gene: TRBJ1-2
d_gene: TRBD1
v_gene: TRBV5-1
CDR3nt: TGCGCCAGCAGCTTGGGACAGGGAATGAGTGGCTACACCTTC
CDR3aa: CASSLGQGMSGYTF

abundance: once
j_gene: TRBJ2-3
d_gene: NA
v_gene: TRBV5-5
CDR3nt: TGTGCCAGCAGCTTGGGGGGGCGTCACCCAGATACGCAGTATTTT
CDR3aa: CASSLGGRHPDTQYF

abundance: NA
j_gene: TRBJ2-2
d_gene: NA
v_gene: TRBV11-3
CDR3nt: TGTGCCAGCAGTCCGGGTATGACGTCTCAGAACACCGGGGAGCTGTTTTTT
CDR3aa: CASSPGMTSQNTGELFF

abundance: NA
j_gene: TRBJ2-7
d_gene: NA
v_gene: TRBV12-3/TRBV12-4
CDR3nt: TGTGCCAGCAGTTCCTCGATCCGAACGGAGCAGTACTTC
CDR3aa: CASSSSIRTEQYF

abundance: NA
j_gene: TRBJ2-5
d_gene: NA
v_gene: TRBV10-3
CDR3nt: TGTGCCATCAGCCTAGGCCACTCGGGGGAGACCCAGTACTTC
CDR3aa: CAISLGHSGETQYF

abundance: NA
j_gene: TRBJ1-4
d_gene: NA
v_gene: TRBV20-1
CDR3nt: TGCAGTGCTAGGAGAGGCGCAACTAATGAAAAACTGTTTTTT
CDR3aa: CSARRGATNEKLFF

abundance: many
j_gene: TRBJ1-2
d_gene: NA
v_gene: TRBV2
CDR3nt: TGTGCCAGCAGTTACGCTGAGGGCTACACCTTC
CDR3aa: CASSYAEGYTF

abundance: NA
j_gene: TRBJ1-3
d_gene: TRBD1
v_gene: TRBV20-1
CDR3nt: TGCAGTGCAGGGGGCCGGCTTTCCTCTGGAAACACCACATATTTT
CDR3aa: CSAGGRLSSGNTTYF

abundance: few
j_gene: TRBJ2-1
d_gene: TRBD2
v_gene: TRBV28
CDR3nt: TGTGCCAGCAGTTTTGCGGCGGGAGGGGACAATGAGCAGTTCTTC
CDR3aa: CASSFAAGGDNEQFF

abundance: NA
j_gene: TRBJ1-4
d_gene: NA
v_gene: TRBV7-2
CDR3nt: TGTGCCAGCACCCTGGTAGGGCAAGGGGGACTGTTTTTT
CDR3aa: CASTLVGQGGLFF

abundance: NA
j_gene: TRBJ2-1
d_gene: NA
v_gene: TRBV7-8
CDR3nt: TGTGCCAGCAGCTTAGATCGGGGGTTTTTCGAGCAGTTCTTC
CDR3aa: CASSLDRGFFEQFF

abundance: NA
j_gene: TRBJ2-1
d_gene: TRBD1
v_gene: TRBV10-3
CDR3nt: TGTGCCATCACCCGGGACAGGGAGGCCGATGAGCAGTTCTTC
CDR3aa: CAITRDREADEQFF

abundance: few
j_gene: TRBJ1-2
d_gene: NA
v_gene: TRBV3-1
CDR3nt: TGTGCCAGCAGCGAAAGTTCTCAGGGCTTCTATGGCTACACCTTC
CDR3aa: CASSESSQGFYGYTF

abundance: NA
j_gene: TRBJ2-1
d_gene: TRBD2
v_gene: TRBV10-3
CDR3nt: TGTGCCATCAACGGCGCGGGAGATATAAAGAATGAGCAGTTCTTC
CDR3aa: CAINGAGDIKNEQFF

abundance: few
j_gene: TRBJ2-7
d_gene: NA
v_gene: TRBV20-1
CDR3nt: TGCAGTGCTCTGGGACGGAGCTGGTACGAGCAGTACTTC
CDR3aa: CSALGRSWYEQYF

abundance: few
j_gene: TRBJ1-6
d_gene: NA
v_gene: TRBV28
CDR3nt: TGTGCCAGCAGTCTGGACAGAAATAATTCACCCCTCCACTTT
CDR3aa: CASSLDRNNSPLHF

abundance: NA
j_gene: TRBJ1-5
d_gene: NA
v_gene: TRBV7-8
CDR3nt: TGTGCCAGCAGCTTATGGGGGGCGGGAGAGTTTAGCAATCAGCCCCAGCATTTT
CDR3aa: CASSLWGAGEFSNQPQHF

abundance: few
j_gene: TRBJ2-2
d_gene: NA
v_gene: TRBV19
CDR3nt: TGTGCCAGTAGTACCTCCCCGGCAAACACCGGGGAGCTGTTTTTT
CDR3aa: CASSTSPANTGELFF

abundance: NA
j_gene: TRBJ2-1
d_gene: TRBD2
v_gene: TRBV12-3/TRBV12-4
CDR3nt: TGTGCCAGCAGTGCCGGGACTAGCGGGAATGAGCAGTTCTTC
CDR3aa: CASSAGTSGNEQFF

abundance: few
j_gene: TRBJ1-1
d_gene: TRBD1
v_gene: TRBV29-1
CDR3nt: TGCAGCGTTGCCCGGACAGGGGAAAATACTGAAGCTTTCTTT
CDR3aa: CSVARTGENTEAFF

abundance: NA
j_gene: TRBJ2-1
d_gene: NA
v_gene: TRBV20-1
CDR3nt: TGCAGTGCCCCCCGAGTTAGTTACAATGAGCAGTTCTTC
CDR3aa: CSAPRVSYNEQFF

abundance: NA
j_gene: TRBJ1-5
d_gene: TRBD1
v_gene: TRBV2
CDR3nt: TGTGCCAGCAGAGTGACGGACAGGGACGGTCAGCCCCAGCATTTT
CDR3aa: CASRVTDRDGQPQHF

abundance: NA
j_gene: TRBJ2-1
d_gene: TRBD2
v_gene: TRBV18
CDR3nt: TGTGCCAGCTCACCTGATCTAGCGGGTTACAATGAGCAGTTCTTC
CDR3aa: CASSPDLAGYNEQFF

abundance: NA
j_gene: TRBJ2-1
d_gene: TRBD1
v_gene: TRBV5-1
CDR3nt: TGCGCCAGCAGTTCAGGGGGCTCAGGGAATGAGCAGTTCTTC
CDR3aa: CASSSGGSGNEQFF